The 20 T cell receptor beta chains presented below share a single source sample, sequenced in a study of T-cell memory formation after mild COVID-19. From the 5' RACE reads, TCRdb called clonotypes with MiXCR, one entry per CDR3 protein. The sample includes roughly 150,000 distinct CDR3 sequences, about 14% of them seen just once. Material for sequencing was PBMCs or a T cell subset sorted from them (not recorded which). The source is an adult woman who had mild COVID-19 (a few samples of this study predate the infection). Cell type and time point are not known.

The chain recombines TRBV4-1 with TRBJ2-2; D remains unclear. Trimming removed 1 base at V and 2 bases at J, with 5 bases between. CDR3 size: 14 residues. Germline V gene sequence: CDR1 MGHRA, CDR2 YSYEKL. In DNA form, the CDR3 reads TGCGCCAGCAGCCAAGTGGGAAACACCGGGGAGCTGTTTTTT. It specifies CASSQVGNTGELFF.

The table lists this clonotype with a few counts. The rearrangement uses TRBV19 and TRBJ2-1; TRBD1 aligns across 8 bases. The CDR3 extends over 14 amino acids. Germline V gene sequence: CDR1 LNHDA, CDR2 SQIVND (reference sequence). V was clipped by 11 bases and J by 3 bases; unmatched bases: 9. CDR3 nucleotide sequence: TGTGCCGCTGCCGGGACAGGTGACTACAATGAGCAGTTCTTC. It translates to CAAAGTGDYNEQFF.

This clonotype was recorded a few times. The chain joins TRBV30 to TRBJ1-1; D remains unclear. The CDR3 is 15 residues long. Looked up from germline, CDR1 is GTSNPN and CDR2 is SVGIG (reference sequence). The V end was cut by 0 bases, the J end by 5 bases, with 16 bases between. The CDR3 sequence: CAWSVMNALETEAFF. Here the CDR3 DNA reads TGTGCCTGGAGTGTAATGAACGCTTTGGAGACTGAAGCTTTCTTT.

This clonotype was found a few times. The rearrangement uses TRBV18 and TRBJ2-7; D not resolved. In germline, CDR1 is KGHSH, CDR2 LQKENI. The CDR3 contains 14 residues. The V and J ends lost 2 bases and 3 bases respectively, with 11 bases between them. The CDR3 region has the DNA TGTGCCAGCTCACCATCCTCTAGTGTCTACGAGCAGTACTTC. This codes for CASSPSSSVYEQYF.

This clonotype was seen a few times. The chain recombines TRBV25-1 with TRBJ2-1; D gene uncertain. CDR1 and CDR2 from the germline V gene are MGHDK and SYGVNS. Trimming removed 4 bases at V and 7 bases at J, with 23 bases between. This CDR3 contains 17 residues. The CDR3, as DNA: TGTGCCAGCAGTGGAAGCGCCCTCGCTTTTGACGGTAATGAGCAGTTCTTC. This encodes CASSGSALAFDGNEQFF. The full variable domain, with the rest looked up from reference TRBV25-1 and TRBJ2-1, is EADIYQTPRYLVIGTGKKITLECSQTMGHDKMYWYQQDPGMELHLIHYSYGVNSTEKGDLSSESTVSRIRTEHFPLTLESARPSHTSQYLCASSGSALAFDGNEQFFGPGTRLTVL.

This chain connects TRBV30 to TRBJ1-1, with D tentatively TRBD1 (5 bases). There are 14 residues in the CDR3. Germline V gene lookup returns CDR1 GTSNPN and CDR2 SVGIG (reference sequence). Trimming took off 2 bases at V and 5 bases at J, with 15 bases between the two ends. The CDR3 DNA reads TGTGCCTGGAGTATACCAGTGGGGGGAACTGAAGCTTTCTTT. Protein sequence: CAWSIPVGGTEAFF.

This clonotype has a count of ten or more. V usage is TRBV7-2 and J usage is TRBJ2-5; D ambiguous. The germline V gene encodes CDR1 SGHTA and CDR2 FQGNSA. This CDR3 contains 13 residues. With 0 bases removed from V and 4 bases from J, the gap between germline ends came to 6 bases. The CDR3 is CASSLAAGETQYF. The CDR3 DNA sequence: TGTGCCAGCAGCTTAGCGGCAGGAGAGACCCAGTACTTC.

CDR3 sequence reads: CASSEKTGPWDTQYF. CDR3 bases: TGTGCCAGCAGTGAGAAAACAGGGCCCTGGGATACGCAGTATTTT. The chain combines TRBV25-1 with TRBJ2-3; D is possibly TRBD1 (6 bases). The germline V gene encodes CDR1 MGHDK and CDR2 SYGVNS. Trimming removed 3 bases from V and 6 bases from J, with 16 bases in between. This CDR3 has 15 residues.

The chain links TRBV14 to TRBJ2-4; TRBD2 matches 7 bases. The CDR3 length is 15 residues. Trimming at V came to 3 bases and at J to 6 bases, leaving 8 bases not matched to a gene. Per the germline V gene, CDR1 is SGHDN and CDR2 is FVKESK. Written as DNA, the CDR3 is TGTGCCAGCAGCCACCCGACTAGCTTCGGAAACATTCAGTACTTC. It yields the protein CASSHPTSFGNIQYF. Supplemented by reference TRBV14 and TRBJ2-4, the full variable domain reads EAGVTQFPSHSVIEKGQTVTLRCDPISGHDNLYWYRRVMGKEIKFLLHFVKESKQDESGMPNNRFLAERTGGTYSTLKVQPAELEDSGVYFCASSHPTSFGNIQYFGAGTRLSVL.

This chain uses TRBV15 with TRBJ2-5; weak D call: TRBD1 (5 bases). The CDR3 is 12 amino acids. Per the germline V gene, CDR1 is LNHNV and CDR2 is YYDKDF (reference sequence). V gave up 3 bases and J gave up 7 bases, with 9 bases separating them. CDR3 bases: TGTGCCACCAGCAGTGAAACAGGGACCCAGTACTTC. Encoded protein: CATSSETGTQYF.

This clonotype was seen more than once but under ten times. The genes are TRBV19 and TRBJ1-1; TRBD1 might be the D (6 bases). CDR1 is LNHDA, CDR2 SQIVND, per germline (reference sequence). V was cut by 8 bases and J by 1 base, with 11 bases left in between. This CDR3 contains 13 residues. CDR3 region: CASATTGNTEAFF. The CDR3 nucleotides read TGTGCCAGTGCGACGACAGGGAACACTGAAGCTTTCTTT. Full variable domain (rest looked up from reference TRBV19 and TRBJ1-1): DGGITQSPKYLFRKEGQNVTLSCEQNLNHDAMYWYRQDPGQGLRLIYYSQIVNDFQKGDIAEGYSVSREKKESFPLTVTSAQKNPTAFYLCASATTGNTEAFFGQGTRLTVV.

V and J are TRBV7-9 and TRBJ2-1; no firm D call. CDR1 is SEHNR and CDR2 is FQNEAQ in the germline V gene (reference sequence). The CDR3 runs to 12 residues. V shed 5 bases and J shed 8 bases, with 10 bases lying between them. The CDR3 DNA follows: TGTGCCAGCAGCCCCAGGTGGGATGAGCAGTTCTTC. Translation gives CASSPRWDEQFF.

This clonotype occurred a few times. The V and J genes are TRBV2 and TRBJ2-7; 7 bases line up with TRBD1. The germline CDR1 and CDR2 sequences are SNHLY and FYNNEI. This CDR3 region has 13 residues. Trimming removed 7 bases from V and 3 bases from J; junction bases left unmatched: 6. CDR3 bases: TGTGCCAGCACAGGGGGTAATTTCTACGAGCAGTACTTC. It codes for CASTGGNFYEQYF.

The V gene is TRBV5-5, the J gene TRBJ2-7; D is perhaps TRBD1 (6 bases). V was cut by 3 bases and J by 5 bases, with 12 bases left in between. CDR1 SGHKS and CDR2 YYEKEE come from the germline V gene (reference sequence). The CDR3 loop spans 13 amino acids. The CDR3 sequence: CASSSRDNHEQYF. CDR3 DNA: TGTGCCAGCAGCTCCCGGGACAATCACGAGCAGTACTTC.

The rearrangement joins TRBV4-1 to TRBJ1-2; maybe TRBD1 (5 bases). Germline CDR1 and CDR2: MGHRA and YSYEKL. This CDR3 spans 14 amino acids. V dropped 0 bases and J dropped 5 bases, with 10 bases sitting between them. CDR3 sequence (DNA): TGCGCCAGCAGCCAAGATAGCGGGGCGTATGGCTACACCTTC. It codes for CASSQDSGAYGYTF.

V is TRBV7-8 and J is TRBJ2-1; tentative D call: TRBD1 (6 bases). The length of the CDR3 is 14 residues. In germline, CDR1 is SGHVS, CDR2 FQNEAQ. V was pared by 1 base and J by 5 bases, with 9 bases between. This CDR3 is CASSLGTVNNEQFF. CDR3 nucleotide sequence: TGTGCCAGCAGCTTAGGGACAGTCAACAATGAGCAGTTCTTC.

The CDR3 region has the DNA TGTGCCAGCAGCTTACAAGCGGGGGGGCTCACAGATACGCAGTATTTT. Translation: CASSLQAGGLTDTQYF. The V gene is TRBV7-3, the J gene TRBJ2-3; TRBD2 agrees at 10 bases. This CDR3 spans 16 amino acids. Germline CDR1 SGHTA, CDR2 FQGTGA. V trimming: 2 bases; J trimming: 2 bases; junction bases outside the gene matches: 4.

The chain carries TRBV9 and TRBJ2-5, with 8 bases lining up with TRBD2. The CDR3 runs to 16 residues. CDR1 is SGDLS and CDR2 is YYNGEE in the germline V gene. The junction had 10 bases not matched to a gene; V was cut back by 4 bases and J by 2 bases. As DNA, the CDR3 is TGTGCCAGCAGCCCACCCGCGGGGGGACCTCAAGAGACCCAGTACTTC. Its translation is CASSPPAGGPQETQYF.

The sample holds a few counts of this clonotype. The chain has TRBV10-2 and TRBJ2-3; 9 nucleotides line up with TRBD2. Germline V gene lookup returns CDR1 WSHSY and CDR2 SAAADI. The CDR3 runs 14 residues. V lost 6 bases and J lost 1; bases outside the gene matches: 2. The CDR3 region is CASRERGGTDTQYF. CDR3 sequence (DNA): TGCGCCAGCAGAGAGCGGGGGGGCACAGATACGCAGTATTTT.

This rearrangement joins TRBV24-1 to TRBJ2-3; D may correspond to TRBD1 or TRBD2 (6 bases each). The CDR3 runs 15 residues. The V end was cut by 9 bases, the J end by 0 bases, with 15 bases between. Germline assignment: CDR1 KGHDR and CDR2 SFDVKD. The CDR3 loop reads CATEPGGTSTDTQYF. CDR3 bases: TGTGCCACCGAACCCGGCGGGACAAGCACAGATACGCAGTATTTT.